The TCR beta chain under discussion was sequenced for a study of T cell responses to AZD1222 COVID-19 vaccine. Clones were read by immunoSEQ multiplex PCR, and TCRdb kept only the in-frame ones, dropping some. This table holds 95,000 to 150,000 clones, 90% found once. The germline CDR1 and CDR2 sequences are SGHRS and YFSETQ. This CDR3 has 16 residues. Concerning this clone: An end of the junction does not agree with germline; a read error may underlie this. Additional DNA sequences in this sample encode the identical CDR3.

V usage is TRBV5-1 and J usage is TRBJ2-1; TRBD1 agrees at 9 bases. The input for sequencing was peripheral blood, taken 28 days after the second dose of the MenACWY control vaccine. The receptor was derived from an adult who received the MenACWY meningococcal vaccine as a control. The CDR3 DNA follows: TGCGCTAGCAAACCAGGCCCGGGACAGGGTAGAAATGAGCAGTTCTTC. Protein: CASKPGPGQGRNEQFF.